The 15 T cell receptor beta chains in this list originate from one sample, sequenced in a study of T-cell memory formation after mild COVID-19 (dated by TCRdb to the early 2020s). The receptor library was made with 5' RACE. This sample was sequenced with an Illumina NovaSeq 6000. TCRdb applied fastp at Q25 and MiXCR to the public reads, then kept only in-frame beta chains. Every entry covers one CDR3 protein and lists the most common genes and DNA from its rows. Across this sample there are roughly 550,000 distinct CDR3 sequences, with 20% seen only once. Around 12% of the sample is taken by the ten largest. The sequenced sample consisted of PBMCs or a T cell subset sorted from them (not recorded which). These receptor sequences come from an adult woman who had mild COVID-19 (a few samples of this study predate the infection). The sample titles of this study are shuffled in the database, so cell type and time point are left out; the donor was told from shared clones.

This clonotype was recorded at least ten times. The chain carries TRBV5-1 and TRBJ2-1; 8 positions match TRBD2. The junction had 11 bases not matched to a gene; V was cut back by 6 bases and J by 6 bases. In germline, CDR1 is SGHRS, CDR2 YFSETQ. The CDR3 sequence is 15 residues long. The CDR3, as DNA: TGCGCCAGCACCCCTCAGGCGGGGGGCCCCAATGAGCAGTTCTTC. Amino acid sequence: CASTPQAGGPNEQFF.

J is TRBJ2-5 and V is TRBV20-1; 13 bases align to TRBD2. Germline V lookup: CDR1 DFQATT, CDR2 SNEGSKA (reference sequence). The CDR3 is made up of 15 amino acids. V was clipped by 4 bases and J by 4 bases; unmatched bases: 6. This chain's CDR3 is CSATRTSGRGETQYF. CDR3 sequence (DNA): TGCAGTGCTACAAGGACTAGCGGGAGAGGAGAGACCCAGTACTTC.

This clonotype was picked up many times. The V gene is TRBV7-3, the J gene TRBJ2-5; D gene unclear. This CDR3 contains 13 residues. CDR1 and CDR2 (germline): SGHTA, FQGTGA. V lost 2 bases to trimming and J lost 5 bases, with 9 bases between them. CDR3 DNA sequence: TGTGCCAGCAGCTTAGATGGTCGGGAGACCCAGTACTTC. This sequence encodes CASSLDGRETQYF. Full variable domain (remainder filled in from reference TRBV7-3 and TRBJ2-5): GAGVSQTPSNKVTEKGKYVELRCDPISGHTALYWYRQSLGQGPEFLIYFQGTGAADDSGLPNDRFFAVRPEGSVSTLKIQRTERGDSAVYLCASSLDGRETQYFGPGTRLLVL.

This clonotype was observed at least ten times. This chain connects TRBV7-9 to TRBJ2-3, with 12 bases fitting TRBD2. V trimming: 4 bases; J trimming: 0 bases; junction bases outside the gene matches: 2. The CDR3 length is 16 residues. The germline gives CDR1 SEHNR, CDR2 FQNEAQ (reference sequence). The CDR3 sequence is CASSSGTSGSTDTQYF. The CDR3 DNA sequence: TGTGCCAGCAGCTCCGGGACTAGCGGGAGCACAGATACGCAGTATTTT.

This chain links TRBV20-1 with TRBJ2-7; 7 nucleotides line up with TRBD1. Looked up from germline, CDR1 is DFQATT and CDR2 is SNEGSKA (reference sequence). The CDR3 contains 15 residues. V lost 2 bases to trimming and J lost 3 bases; unmatched junction nucleotides: 10. DNA of the CDR3: TGCAGTGCTAGAAGAGAGATGGCAGGGGGCTACGAGCAGTACTTC. Protein sequence: CSARREMAGGYEQYF.

This clonotype appeared a few times. Compared with germline, one end of the junction differs, possibly owing to a read error. The V gene is TRBV6-5, the J gene TRBJ2-3; perhaps TRBD2 as D (5 bases). Looked up from germline, CDR1 is MNHEY and CDR2 is SVGAGI. The CDR3 is 13 residues long. The DNA for the CDR3 is TGTGCCAGCAGTTACGCTAGCAGAGATACGCAGTATTTT. This gives the protein CASSYASRDTQYF.

This clonotype came up a few times. The chain is built from TRBV12-3 or TRBV12-4 and TRBJ2-2; the D is unclear. This CDR3 region has 13 residues. Trimming removed 1 base from V and 6 bases from J, with 6 bases in between. The CDR3 nucleotides are TGTGCCAGCAGTTTAGTGTGGGCCGGGGAGCTGTTTTTT. Its translation is CASSLVWAGELFF.

This clonotype was counted only a few times. The chain recombines TRBV7-9 with TRBJ2-3; 9 bases line up with TRBD2. Germline loops: CDR1 SEHNR, CDR2 FQNEAQ (reference sequence). This CDR3 spans 16 amino acids. The junction had 8 bases not matched to a gene; V was cut back by 5 bases and J by 2 bases. This chain's CDR3 is CASSPVGGRATDTQYF. The DNA for the CDR3 is TGTGCCAGCAGCCCGGTGGGCGGGAGGGCCACAGATACGCAGTATTTT.

This clonotype showed up just a few times. V is TRBV10-3 and J is TRBJ1-1; D gene uncertain. The CDR3 runs 12 residues. Germline V gene data show CDR1 as ENHRY and CDR2 as SYGVKD. Trimming shortened V by 5 bases and J by 5 bases, and 9 bases separated the two germline ends. For the CDR3, the DNA is TGTGCCATCAGTAGGGATCGGACTGAAGCTTTCTTT. Translated: CAISRDRTEAFF.

The chain links TRBV5-6 to TRBJ2-3; D possibly corresponds to TRBD1 (5 bases). V gave up 4 bases and J gave up 0 bases, with 15 bases separating them. Germline V lookup: CDR1 SGHDT, CDR2 YYEEEE. The CDR3 consists of 16 residues. The CDR3 DNA is TGTGCCAGCAGCCCGGCAGGACAAATTAGCACAGATACGCAGTATTTT. Protein sequence: CASSPAGQISTDTQYF. The complete variable domain, with remaining parts taken from reference TRBV5-6 and TRBJ2-3, reads DAGVTQSPTHLIKTRGQQVTLRCSPKSGHDTVSWYQQALGQGPQFIFQYYEEEERQRGNFPDRFSGHQFPNYSSELNVNALLLGDSALYLCASSPAGQISTDTQYFGPGTRLTVL.

The chain combines TRBV19 with TRBJ2-2; D uncertain. CDR1 is LNHDA, CDR2 SQIVND, per germline (reference sequence). The CDR3 has 11 residues. The germline V and J ends were trimmed by 8 bases and 5 bases, with 6 bases remaining between them. Here the CDR3 reads CASRRTGELFF. The CDR3 region has the DNA TGTGCCAGTCGCAGGACCGGGGAGCTGTTTTTT.

The V gene is TRBV18, the J gene TRBJ2-7; D is unclear. V dropped 5 bases and J dropped 0 bases, with 8 bases sitting between them. Germline values: CDR1 KGHSH, CDR2 LQKENI. This CDR3 has 13 residues. The CDR3 loop is CASSGENSYEQYF. CDR3 nucleotide sequence: TGTGCCAGCTCAGGTGAAAACTCCTACGAGCAGTACTTC.

V usage is TRBV12-3 or TRBV12-4 and J usage is TRBJ2-3, with 7 bases fitting TRBD2. This CDR3 spans 15 amino acids. V lost 3 bases to trimming and J lost 2 bases; unmatched junction nucleotides: 5. The CDR3 loop reads CASSLRAGNTDTQYF. For the CDR3, the DNA is TGTGCCAGCAGTTTGAGAGCGGGGAACACAGATACGCAGTATTTT.

The chain is built from TRBV7-2 and TRBJ2-4; TRBD1 might be the D (6 bases). Trimming shortened V by 5 bases and J by 3 bases, and 14 bases separated the two germline ends. In germline, CDR1 is SGHTA, CDR2 FQGNSA. The CDR3 length is 15 residues. The CDR3, as DNA: TGTGCCAGCAGCAAACGAGAACAGGGCAAAAACATTCAGTACTTC. Encoded protein: CASSKREQGKNIQYF.

Only a few counts were recorded for this clonotype. V usage is TRBV7-9 and J usage is TRBJ2-2, with 8 bases aligning to TRBD1. The CDR3 has 18 amino acids. The V segment lost 1 base and the J segment 0 bases; nucleotides outside the gene matches: 7. CDR1 is SEHNR and CDR2 is FQNEAQ in the germline V gene (reference sequence). The CDR3 nucleotides are TGTGCCAGCAGCTTAGGCGGGACAGGAGCTGCGAACACCGGGGAGCTGTTTTTT. Translating gives CASSLGGTGAANTGELFF.